The TCR beta chain under discussion was sequenced for a study of blood T cells in healthy people across ages. Regarding the study as a whole: Strong correlation existed between TCR beta diversity and naive T cell percentage.

For this clonotype: No antigen is known for it.

A sample-barcoded 5' primer and a J-beta primer mix were used in a second PCR of roughly 6 to 11 cycles. Unique molecular identifiers of 12 random nucleotides labeled each cDNA. TCRdb re-analysed the 5' RACE reads in MiXCR, keeping a single row per CDR3 protein. The top ten hold 20% to 25% of the sample, which has 1.5 million to 2 million distinct CDR3 sequences, roughly 43% seen once. Trimming took 5 bases from V and 4 from J, leaving 12 bases between them. CDR3 length equals 13 residues. CDR1 and CDR2 (germline): GTSNPN, SVGIG (reference sequence). Researchers collected roughly 10 milliliters of peripheral blood from every single donor. Total RNA extracted from each sample amounted to at least 5 micrograms.

The specimen was blood. V is TRBV30 and J is TRBJ1-5; the D gene is possibly TRBD1 (6 bases). This clonotype was obtained from a human donor in good health. Here the CDR3 reads CAWGGGQNQPQHF. For the CDR3, the DNA is TGTGCCTGGGGGGGCGGCCAGAATCAGCCCCAGCATTTT.